This entry describes one TCR beta chain. Its cognate antigen is unknown. The CDR3 covers 15 residues. The V segment lost 3 bases and the J segment 1 base; nucleotides outside the gene matches: 4. Germline V CDR1 and CDR2: LGHNA, YSLEER. PCR was performed using 60 Vbeta and 13 Jbeta primers. Some clones are missing from TCRdb's copy, which holds only in-frame ones; the method was immunoSEQ multiplex PCR. The sample lists approximately 160,000 clones, 68% occurring once. This sample was included in a study of cytomegalovirus exposure and HLA in healthy donors. Overall study context: Within an early data release were tens of millions of unique TCRs drawn from HLA-typed donors.

General study findings and limits: The dataset shows that most TCR sequences were rare, while some public TCRs occurred in many donors. HLA alleles were associated with roughly 17,000 TCR beta sequences in a later analysis at 0.05 false discovery rate.

V gene TRBV4-3 combines with J gene TRBJ2-3; 7 bases agree with TRBD2. This TCR was sampled from a man aged 50-59 years in good health and CMV-seronegative. Sequences were obtained from PBMCs. CDR3 loop: CASSQDRGGTDTQYF. In DNA, the CDR3 is TGCGCCAGCAGCCAGGACCGGGGGGGCACAGATACGCAGTATTTT.